This T cell receptor beta chain comes out of a study of T cell clonotyping in hematopoietic cell transplantation. Study findings and constraints: No sorting was done, leaving CD4 and CD8 contributions mixed. Graft donor and pretransplant recipient Inverse Simpson Index values predicted broader posttransplant TCR diversity. Pathologically expanded recipient clonotypes increased progressively from day 30 to day 180 as diversity fell. Few recipient clonotypes overlapped donors; over 97% were de novo at given depth.

The method was immunoSEQ multiplex PCR; TCRdb's version includes in-frame clones alone and lacks a portion of them. The sample carries about 16,000 clones, 85% to 90% recorded once. A remark on this clone: Its antigen is unknown.

Germline V gives CDR1 MDHEN, CDR2 SYDVKM. The J segment lost 4 bases and the V segment lost 3 bases, leaving 5 bases of the junction unmatched. The CDR3 length is 14 residues. J is TRBJ2-7 and V is TRBV28; 8 nucleotides match TRBD1. Source material: peripheral blood mononuclear cells. The receptor's source is a man aged 50 to 60 in good health. Some clones in this sample may be carry-over from other donors' samples. The CDR3 nucleotides are TGTGCCAGCAGTTTGCCGGGACAGGTATACGAGCAGTACTTC. It translates to CASSLPGQVYEQYF.